The 13 T cell receptor beta chains below all came from one sample that was sequenced in a study of regulatory T cells in long-lasting Graves disease. The TCR beta library used iRepertoire HTBI primers with Arm-PCR amplification of CDR3. TCRdb itself ran the multiplex PCR reads through MiXCR, one entry per CDR3 protein. The table lists around 320,000 distinct CDR3 sequences, 16% of them singletons, with roughly 27% in the top ten. The time point is: newly diagnosed GD, antithyroid drugs for less than 3 months. Extracted RNA from PBMCs served as the source of the TCR library. This same sample was also part of a study on T cells in Graves' hyperthyroidism and ophthalmopathy.

The sequenced sample was peripheral blood mononuclear cells (PBMCs), obtained at new diagnosis, from a patient treated with antithyroid drugs. These receptors came from a man in his forties or fifties with Graves disease.

Ten or more counts support this clonotype. The gene calls are TRBV10-3 and TRBJ1-3, with D unclear. The CDR3 is 14 amino acids. V dropped 6 bases and J dropped 0 bases, with 9 bases sitting between them. In germline, CDR1 is ENHRY, CDR2 SYGVKD. CDR3 in amino acids: CAIRPGSSGNTIYF. The CDR3 DNA follows: TGTGCCATCAGGCCGGGGTCCTCTGGAAACACCATATATTTT.

This clonotype was detected ten times or more. The genes are TRBV12-3 or TRBV12-4 and TRBJ2-3; no clear D gene. Trimming shortened V by 8 bases and J by 2 bases, and 14 bases separated the two germline ends. This CDR3 has 14 amino acids. The chain's CDR3 is CASSAGWITDTQYF. In DNA form, the CDR3 reads TGTGCCAGCTCAGCAGGTTGGATCACAGATACGCAGTATTTT.

A note on this clonotype: With a much larger clone just one base away, this may be a read error. CDR3 in amino acids: CSDSRGKYGYTF. The CDR3 coding sequence is TGCAGCGACTCTCGAGGAAAGTACGGCTACACCTTC. The rearrangement joins TRBV29-1 to TRBJ1-2, with D unresolved. Trimming removed 7 bases at V and 8 bases at J, with 17 bases between. Germline V gene data show CDR1 as SQVTM and CDR2 as ANQGSEA. This CDR3 spans 12 amino acids.

This clonotype was detected many times. V and J are TRBV5-1 and TRBJ1-5; D may be TRBD1 (5 bases). Germline lookup yields CDR1 SGHRS and CDR2 YFSETQ. V lost 4 bases and J 2 bases, leaving 16 bases between the germline ends. The CDR3 loop spans 16 amino acids. The CDR3 loop reads CASSPGGGYGNQPQHF. The CDR3 DNA follows: TGCGCCAGCAGCCCTGGGGGGGGATATGGCAATCAGCCCCAGCATTTT.

This clonotype was counted between two and nine times. The chain has TRBV20-1 and TRBJ2-7; possible D gene TRBD1, 6 bases. Looked up from germline, CDR1 is DFQATT and CDR2 is SNEGSKA (reference sequence). The V gene lost 2 bases and the J gene lost 2 bases, with 13 bases spanning the gap. The CDR3 covers 14 residues. This CDR3 reads CSARHGQLAYEQYF. As DNA, the CDR3 is TGCAGTGCTAGACACGGACAGCTAGCCTACGAGCAGTACTTC.

This clonotype was seen a handful of times. CDR3 DNA: TGCGCCAGCAGCTTGGGCGTTGTCGGGGAAAAACTGTTTTTT. Translating gives CASSLGVVGEKLFF. The chain uses TRBV5-1 and TRBJ1-4, with D unclear. In germline, CDR1 is SGHRS, CDR2 YFSETQ. The CDR3 sequence is 14 residues long. Trimming removed 0 bases at V and 8 bases at J, with 11 bases between.

The J gene is TRBJ1-5, the V gene TRBV7-2, with TRBD1 as a possible D gene (6 bases). Germline CDR1 reads SGHTA; CDR2 reads FQGNSA. V was clipped by 6 bases and J by 6 bases, with 12 bases between them. This CDR3 has 13 amino acids. This chain's CDR3 is CASSYGQLQPQHF. The DNA of the CDR3 is TGTGCCAGCAGTTACGGACAGCTTCAGCCCCAGCATTTT.

This clonotype came up many times. The genes are TRBV7-3 and TRBJ2-1; 8 bases line up with TRBD1. Per the germline V gene, CDR1 is SGHTA and CDR2 is FQGTGA. V shed 5 bases, J shed 0 bases, and the junction held 3 bases outside the gene matches. The CDR3 runs 15 residues. CDR3 in amino acids: CASSTGTGSYNEQFF. The CDR3 nucleotides read TGTGCCAGCAGCACCGGGACAGGCTCCTACAATGAGCAGTTCTTC.

This clonotype has at least ten counts. V usage is TRBV6-1 and J usage is TRBJ2-1; TRBD2 is a possible D gene (6 bases). This CDR3 contains 12 residues. Germline V lookup: CDR1 MNHNS, CDR2 SASEGT. The ends were cut back, 8 bases at V and 8 bases at J, with 13 bases in the middle. CDR3 in DNA: TGTGCCAGCGGGAGGCGATCCGATGAGCAGTTCTTC. Protein product: CASGRRSDEQFF.

This clonotype was recorded many times. The CDR3 sequence is CSAREGGFYNEQFF. The CDR3 DNA is TGCAGTGCTAGAGAAGGAGGGTTCTACAATGAGCAGTTCTTC. The V and J genes are TRBV20-1 and TRBJ2-1; a possible D gene is TRBD2 (6 bases). Germline values: CDR1 DFQATT, CDR2 SNEGSKA (reference sequence). Between the trimmed V and J ends, which lost 0 bases and 3 bases, there was a span of 9 bases. The CDR3 extends over 14 amino acids.

Ten or more counts support this clonotype. One end of the junction is discordant with germline, which a read error may explain. The V gene is TRBV5-1, the J gene TRBJ1-1; tentatively, D is TRBD1 (6 bases). From germline, CDR1 is SGHRS and CDR2 YFSETQ. The CDR3 covers 14 residues. CDR3 in amino acids: CASSLATGTTEAFF. CDR3 bases: TGTGCCAGCAGCTTGGCCACAGGGACCACTGAAGCTTTCTTT. Based on the CDR3 plus reference TRBV5-1 and TRBJ1-1, the full variable domain is KAGVTQTPRYLIKTRGQQVTLSCSPISGHRSVSWYQQTPGQGLQFLFEYFSETQRNKGNFPGRFSGRQFSNSRSEMNVSTLELGDSALYLCASSLATGTTEAFFGQGTRLTVV.

This chain links TRBV2 with TRBJ2-2; TRBD1 might be the D (6 bases). Per the germline V gene, CDR1 is SNHLY and CDR2 is FYNNEI. Trimming removed 6 bases at V and 2 bases at J, with 10 bases between. This CDR3 region has 14 residues. The CDR3 DNA follows: TGTGCCAGCAGGATCGGGACAAACACCGGGGAGCTGTTTTTT. Translated, it gives CASRIGTNTGELFF.

This clonotype was seen repeatedly, ten times or more. This chain uses TRBV18 with TRBJ2-5, with D uncertain. From germline, CDR1 is KGHSH and CDR2 LQKENI. V was cut by 0 bases and J by 5 bases, with 4 bases left in between. This CDR3 is 12 amino acids long. The CDR3 loop reads CASSPPAETQYF. The CDR3 nucleotides are TGTGCCAGCTCACCACCAGCGGAGACCCAGTACTTC.